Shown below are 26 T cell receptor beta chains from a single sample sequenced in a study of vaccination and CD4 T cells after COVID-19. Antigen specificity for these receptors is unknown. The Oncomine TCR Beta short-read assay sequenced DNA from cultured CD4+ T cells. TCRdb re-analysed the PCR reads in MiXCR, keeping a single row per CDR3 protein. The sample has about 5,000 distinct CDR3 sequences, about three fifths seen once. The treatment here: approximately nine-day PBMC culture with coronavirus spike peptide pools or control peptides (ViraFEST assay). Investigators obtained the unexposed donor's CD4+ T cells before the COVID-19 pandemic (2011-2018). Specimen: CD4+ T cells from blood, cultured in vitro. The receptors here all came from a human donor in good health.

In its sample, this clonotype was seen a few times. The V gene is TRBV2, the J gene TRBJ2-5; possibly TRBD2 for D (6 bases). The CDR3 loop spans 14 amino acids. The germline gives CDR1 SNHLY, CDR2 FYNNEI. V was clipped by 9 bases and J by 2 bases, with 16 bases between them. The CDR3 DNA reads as TGTGCCAGTCGGCGTAGCGGCCTGCAAGAGACCCAGTACTTC. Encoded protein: CASRRSGLQETQYF. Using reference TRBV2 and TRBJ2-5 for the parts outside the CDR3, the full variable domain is EPEVTQTPSHQVTQMGQEVILRCVPISNHLYFYWYRQILGQKVEFLVSFYNNEISEKSEIFDDQFSVERPDGSNFTLKIRSTKLEDSAMYFCASRRSGLQETQYFGPGTRLLVL.

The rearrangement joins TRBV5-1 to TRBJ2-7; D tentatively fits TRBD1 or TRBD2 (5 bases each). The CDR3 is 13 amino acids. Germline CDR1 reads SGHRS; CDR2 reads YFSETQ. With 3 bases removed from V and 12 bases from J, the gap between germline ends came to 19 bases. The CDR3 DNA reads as TGCGCCAGCAGCTACGAGGGGACCTCTACGGCGTACTTC. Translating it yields CASSYEGTSTAYF.

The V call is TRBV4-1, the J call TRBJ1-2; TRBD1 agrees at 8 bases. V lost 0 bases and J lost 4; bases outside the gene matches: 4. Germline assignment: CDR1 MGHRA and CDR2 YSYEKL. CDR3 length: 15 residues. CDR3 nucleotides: TGCGCCAGCAGCCAAGAAGGACAGGGTAGCTATGGCTACACCTTC. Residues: CASSQEGQGSYGYTF.

CDR3 amino acids: CASSEPGTGSFGYTF. The DNA for the CDR3 is TGCGCCAGCAGTGAGCCCGGGACAGGGTCTTTTGGCTACACCTTC. The rearrangement uses TRBV10-2 and TRBJ1-2, with 9 bases fitting TRBD1. Trimming at V came to 2 bases and at J to 7 bases, leaving 8 bases not matched to a gene. CDR3 length: 15 amino acids. Looked up from germline, CDR1 is WSHSY and CDR2 is SAAADI.

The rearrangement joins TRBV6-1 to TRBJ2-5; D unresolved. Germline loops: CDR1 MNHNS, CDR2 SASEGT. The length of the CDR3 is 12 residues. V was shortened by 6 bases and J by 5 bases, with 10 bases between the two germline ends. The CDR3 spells CASSRTVETQYF. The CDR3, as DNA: TGTGCCAGCAGCCGGACCGTTGAGACCCAGTACTTC.

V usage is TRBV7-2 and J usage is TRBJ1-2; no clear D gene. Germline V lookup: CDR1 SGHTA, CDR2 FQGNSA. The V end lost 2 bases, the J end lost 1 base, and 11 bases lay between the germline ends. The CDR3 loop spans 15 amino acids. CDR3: CASSLPGGINYGYTF. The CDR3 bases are TGTGCCAGCAGCTTACCGGGTGGAATTAACTATGGCTACACCTTC.

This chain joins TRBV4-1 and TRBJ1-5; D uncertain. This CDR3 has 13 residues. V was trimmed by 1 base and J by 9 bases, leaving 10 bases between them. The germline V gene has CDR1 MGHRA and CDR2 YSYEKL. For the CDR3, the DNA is TGCGCCAGCAGCCAAGTGTCCAGCGGGCCCCAGCATTTT. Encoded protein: CASSQVSSGPQHF.

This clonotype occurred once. The DNA of the CDR3 is TGTGCCAGCAGCACCAGCGGGGGGAGAACGCAGTATTTT. It is translated as CASSTSGGRTQYF. The rearrangement links TRBV7-2 to TRBJ2-3, with 9 bases that match TRBD2. The CDR3 length is 13 residues. CDR1 SGHTA and CDR2 FQGNSA come from the germline V gene. V was clipped by 5 bases and J by 9 bases; unmatched bases: 6.

The CDR3 reads CASSYYQTLSGSTDTQYF. The DNA for the CDR3 is TGTGCCAGCAGTTACTACCAAACACTCTCGGGTAGCACAGATACGCAGTATTTT. The chain carries TRBV6-5 and TRBJ2-3; D remains unclear. V gave up 1 base and J gave up 0 bases, with 17 bases separating them. The CDR3 has 18 residues. From germline, CDR1 is MNHEY and CDR2 SVGAGI.

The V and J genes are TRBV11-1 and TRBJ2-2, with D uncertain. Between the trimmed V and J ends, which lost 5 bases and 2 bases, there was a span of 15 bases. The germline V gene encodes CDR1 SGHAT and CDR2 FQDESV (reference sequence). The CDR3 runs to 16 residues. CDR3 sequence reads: CASSLTQHPNTGELFF. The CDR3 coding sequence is TGTGCCAGCAGCCTGACACAACATCCCAACACCGGGGAGCTGTTTTTT.

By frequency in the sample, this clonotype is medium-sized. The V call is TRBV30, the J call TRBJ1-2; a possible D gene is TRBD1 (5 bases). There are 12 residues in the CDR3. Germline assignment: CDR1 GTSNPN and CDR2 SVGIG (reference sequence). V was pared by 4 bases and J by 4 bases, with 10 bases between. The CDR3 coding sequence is TGTGCCTGGACGTTGGGGGGCTATGGCTACACCTTC. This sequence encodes CAWTLGGYGYTF.

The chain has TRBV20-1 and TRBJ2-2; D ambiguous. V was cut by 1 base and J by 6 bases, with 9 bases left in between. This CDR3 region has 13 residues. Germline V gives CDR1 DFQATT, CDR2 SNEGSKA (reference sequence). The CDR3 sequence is CSARGVVAGELFF. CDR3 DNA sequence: TGCAGTGCTAGAGGTGTGGTTGCCGGGGAGCTGTTTTTT.

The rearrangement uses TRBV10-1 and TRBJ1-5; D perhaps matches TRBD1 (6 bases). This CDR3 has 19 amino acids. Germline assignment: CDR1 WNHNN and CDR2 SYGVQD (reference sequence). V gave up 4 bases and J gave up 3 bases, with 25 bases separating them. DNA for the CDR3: TGCGCCAGCAGTGTCCGCCTCCCCAGCCGGACAGTGCACAATCAGCCCCAGCATTTT. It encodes CASSVRLPSRTVHNQPQHF.

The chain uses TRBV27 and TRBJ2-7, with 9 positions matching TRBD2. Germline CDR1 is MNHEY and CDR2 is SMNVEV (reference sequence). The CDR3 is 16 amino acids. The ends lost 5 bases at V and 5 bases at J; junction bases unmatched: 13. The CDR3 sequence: CASSPIRPSGVNEQYF. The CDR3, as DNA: TGTGCCAGCAGTCCCATCCGGCCTAGCGGGGTTAACGAGCAGTACTTC.

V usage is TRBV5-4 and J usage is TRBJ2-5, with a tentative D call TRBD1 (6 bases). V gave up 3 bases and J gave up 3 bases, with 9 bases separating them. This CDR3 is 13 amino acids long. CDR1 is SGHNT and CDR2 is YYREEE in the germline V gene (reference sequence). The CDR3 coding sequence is TGTGCCAGCAGCTCCGGACAGAAAGAGACCCAGTACTTC. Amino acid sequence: CASSSGQKETQYF.

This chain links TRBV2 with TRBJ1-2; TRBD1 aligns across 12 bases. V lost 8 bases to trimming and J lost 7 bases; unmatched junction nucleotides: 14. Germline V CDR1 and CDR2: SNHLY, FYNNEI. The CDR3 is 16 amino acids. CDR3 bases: TGTGCCAGCGGCCGGGACAGGGGGCTTCGTACGGTTGGCTACACCTTC. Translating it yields CASGRDRGLRTVGYTF.

The CDR3: CASSLEGGSGASTDTQYF. CDR3 sequence (DNA): TGTGCCAGCAGCTTAGAAGGGGGTAGCGGGGCCAGCACAGATACGCAGTATTTT. The J gene is TRBJ2-3, the V gene TRBV7-6; TRBD2 matches 8 bases. CDR3 length: 18 residues. J was trimmed by 0 bases and V by 1 base; bases with no gene match: 9. Germline CDR1 reads SGHVS; CDR2 reads FNYEAQ.

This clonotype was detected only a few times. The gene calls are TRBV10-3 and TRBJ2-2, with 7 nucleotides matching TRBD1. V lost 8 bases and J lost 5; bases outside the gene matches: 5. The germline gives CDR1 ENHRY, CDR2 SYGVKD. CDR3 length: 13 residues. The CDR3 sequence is CAIATGITGELFF. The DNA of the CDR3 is TGTGCCATCGCGACAGGGATAACCGGGGAGCTGTTTTTT.

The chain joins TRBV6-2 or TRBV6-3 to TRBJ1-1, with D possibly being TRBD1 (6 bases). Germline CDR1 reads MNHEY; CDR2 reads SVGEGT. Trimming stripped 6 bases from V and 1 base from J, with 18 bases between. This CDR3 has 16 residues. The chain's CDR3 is CASRNGGGEANTEAFF. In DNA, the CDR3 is TGTGCCAGCAGGAACGGTGGGGGCGAAGCGAACACTGAAGCTTTCTTT.

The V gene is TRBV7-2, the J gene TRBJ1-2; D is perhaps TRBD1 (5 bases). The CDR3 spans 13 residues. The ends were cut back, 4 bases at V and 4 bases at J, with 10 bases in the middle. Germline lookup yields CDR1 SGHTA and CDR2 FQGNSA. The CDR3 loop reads CASSSGRIYGYTF. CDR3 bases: TGTGCCAGCAGCTCGGGACGGATCTATGGCTACACCTTC.

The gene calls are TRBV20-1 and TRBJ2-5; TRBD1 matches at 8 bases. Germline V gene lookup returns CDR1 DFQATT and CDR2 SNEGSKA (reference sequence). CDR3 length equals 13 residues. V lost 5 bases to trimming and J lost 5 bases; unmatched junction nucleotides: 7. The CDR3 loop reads CSALGQGGETQYF. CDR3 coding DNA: TGCAGTGCTCTTGGACAGGGCGGGGAGACCCAGTACTTC.

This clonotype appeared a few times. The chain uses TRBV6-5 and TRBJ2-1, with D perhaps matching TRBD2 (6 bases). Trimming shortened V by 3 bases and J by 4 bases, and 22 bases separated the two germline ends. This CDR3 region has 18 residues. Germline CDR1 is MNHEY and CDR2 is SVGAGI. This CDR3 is CASSYAKGPVAVYNEQFF. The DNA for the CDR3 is TGTGCCAGCAGTTATGCGAAGGGACCGGTAGCGGTGTACAATGAGCAGTTCTTC.

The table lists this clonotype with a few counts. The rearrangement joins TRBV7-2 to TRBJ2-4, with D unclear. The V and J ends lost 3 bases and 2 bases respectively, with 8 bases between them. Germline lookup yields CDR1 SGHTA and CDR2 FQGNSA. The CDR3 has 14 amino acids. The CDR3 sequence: CASSFSLSKNIQYF. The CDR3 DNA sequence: TGTGCCAGCAGCTTCAGCTTATCCAAAAACATTCAGTACTTC. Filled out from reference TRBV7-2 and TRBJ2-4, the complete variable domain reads GAGVSQSPSNKVTEKGKDVELRCDPISGHTALYWYRQSLGQGLEFLIYFQGNSAPDKSGLPSDRFSAERTGGSVSTLTIQRTQQEDSAVYLCASSFSLSKNIQYFGAGTRLSVL.

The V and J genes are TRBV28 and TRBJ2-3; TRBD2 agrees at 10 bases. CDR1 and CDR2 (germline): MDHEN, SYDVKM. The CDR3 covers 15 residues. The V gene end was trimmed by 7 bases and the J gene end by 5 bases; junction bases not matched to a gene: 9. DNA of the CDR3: TGTGCCAGCACCCCACTAGCGGGAATTGGAGATACGCAGTATTTT. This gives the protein CASTPLAGIGDTQYF. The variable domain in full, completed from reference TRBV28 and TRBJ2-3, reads DVKVTQSSRYLVKRTGEKVFLECVQDMDHENMFWYRQDPGLGLRLIYFSYDVKMKEKGDIPEGYSVSREKKERFSLILESASTNQTSMYLCASTPLAGIGDTQYFGPGTRLTVL.

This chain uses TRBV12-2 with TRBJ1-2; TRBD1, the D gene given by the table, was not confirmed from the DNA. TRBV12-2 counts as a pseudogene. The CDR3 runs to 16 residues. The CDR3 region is CASRFLKTGKRHGYTF. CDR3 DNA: TGTGCAAGTCGCTTCCTTAAGACAGGGAAGAGGCATGGCTACACCTTC.

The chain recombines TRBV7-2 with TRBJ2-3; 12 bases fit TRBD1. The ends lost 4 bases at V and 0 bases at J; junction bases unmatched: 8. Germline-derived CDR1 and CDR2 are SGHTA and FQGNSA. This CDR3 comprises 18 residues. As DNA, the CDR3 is TGTGCCAGCAGCTACAGGGGGGGACAGGGGGCGAGCACAGATACGCAGTATTTT. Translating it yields CASSYRGGQGASTDTQYF.